What follows are 9 T cell receptor beta chains derived from one specimen sequenced in a study of shared clonotypes between healthy human individuals. Here immunoSEQ multiplex PCR was the method, and the copy in TCRdb shows in-frame clones only, minus some. This sample has under 850,000 clones, with 55% to 75% found just once. Specimen: memory CD4+ T cells sorted from blood. Sample subset: CD45RA-negative fraction. These receptors all stem from a woman aged 25-40 years in good health.

About this clone: Other DNA sequences within the sample encode an identical CDR3. The V gene is TRBV15, the J gene TRBJ2-5; TRBD2 matches at 11 bases. The CDR3 length is 14 residues. V lost 5 bases, J lost 3 bases, and 2 bases stayed unmatched. Germline values: CDR1 LNHNV, CDR2 YYDKDF (reference sequence). The CDR3 coding sequence is TGTGCCACCAGCCCGGGACTAGCGGAAGAGACCCAGTACTTC. Translation gives CATSPGLAEETQYF.

The chain employs TRBV19 and TRBJ1-5, with D unresolved. Between the trimmed V and J ends, which lost 7 bases and 0 bases, there was a span of 13 bases. This CDR3 contains 15 residues. Germline assignment: CDR1 LNHDA and CDR2 SQIVND (reference sequence). The CDR3 loop reads CASNLQHYSNQPQHF. CDR3 nucleotide sequence: TGTGCCAGTAACCTTCAGCATTATAGCAATCAGCCCCAGCATTTT.

V and J are TRBV6-4 and TRBJ2-3, with TRBD1 as a possible D gene (6 bases). The V gene lost 6 bases and the J gene lost 12 bases, with 19 bases spanning the gap. CDR1 MRHNA and CDR2 SNTAGT come from the germline V gene. The CDR3 sequence is 13 residues long. The CDR3: CASREVEGTLQYF. CDR3 DNA: TGTGCCAGCAGAGAAGTCGAGGGGACACTTCAGTATTTT.

The chain has TRBV19 and TRBJ1-5, with a possible D match to TRBD1 (6 bases). This CDR3 contains 16 residues. Germline V lookup: CDR1 LNHDA, CDR2 SQIVND (reference sequence). V lost 4 bases and J 3 bases, leaving 16 bases between the germline ends. CDR3 region: CASSKKGRGFNQPQHF. The CDR3 nucleotides are TGTGCCAGTAGTAAGAAAGGGAGGGGGTTCAATCAGCCCCAGCATTTT.

Comment on this clone: Other DNA sequences in this specimen translate into the identical CDR3. The chain combines TRBV10-3 with TRBJ2-7, with 7 bases identical to TRBD2. The CDR3 extends over 13 amino acids. Germline V gives CDR1 ENHRY, CDR2 SYGVKD. The CDR3 reads CATGLAETYEQYF. The CDR3 nucleotides are TGTGCTACGGGGCTAGCGGAAACCTACGAGCAGTACTTC.

This chain uses TRBV7-9 with TRBJ2-7; 8 nucleotides align to TRBD1. CDR3 size: 12 residues. Germline lookup yields CDR1 SEHNR and CDR2 FQNEAQ (reference sequence). V dropped 3 bases and J dropped 12; count of bases not matched to a gene: 7. CDR3 protein: CASSFTGGMWYF. CDR3 sequence (DNA): TGTGCCAGCAGCTTTACAGGGGGTATGTGGTACTTC.

J is TRBJ1-1 and V is TRBV28; D ambiguous. There are 14 residues in the CDR3. V was shortened by 0 bases and J by 1 base, with 6 bases between the two germline ends. Germline V lookup: CDR1 MDHEN, CDR2 SYDVKM. CDR3 sequence: CASSLWVGNTEAFF. The CDR3, as DNA: TGTGCCAGCAGTTTATGGGTAGGGAACACTGAAGCTTTCTTT.

The chain links TRBV21-1 to TRBJ2-3; TRBD1 is the table's D call and was not checked against the DNA. TRBV21-1 is an annotated pseudogene. The CDR3 loop spans 13 amino acids. CDR3 sequence (DNA): TGTGCCAGCAGCAACCAGAGCACAGATACGCAGTATTTT. Translated, it gives CASSNQSTDTQYF.

V gene TRBV6-5 combines with J gene TRBJ2-1, with 11 bases matching TRBD2. The CDR3 is 14 residues long. Looked up from germline, CDR1 is MNHEY and CDR2 is SVGAGI. V dropped 8 bases and J dropped 7; count of bases not matched to a gene: 7. CDR3 protein: CASAALAGGNEQFF. CDR3 nucleotides: TGTGCCAGCGCCGCCCTAGCGGGGGGAAATGAGCAGTTCTTC.